Listed below are T cell receptor beta chains from one sample, sequenced in a study of shared clonotypes between healthy human individuals. The protocol was immunoSEQ multiplex PCR, while the TCRdb copy is restricted to in-frame clones and leaves out a portion. The sample yields 2 million to 2.5 million clones, more than 90% seen once. The specimen sequenced was naive CD4+ T cells sorted from blood. The source is a man between 18 and 29 years old in good health. The CDR3 runs from the conserved cysteine through the conserved F or W. A D gene is named only where the DNA matches it firmly. A clone size is listed for some rows: how often the clone was seen (once, few, many), or a class if it is expanded.

j_call,v_call,clone_size,d_call,cdr3_nt,cdr3_aa
TRBJ2-5,TRBV20-1,.,.,TGCAGTGGGGCTGCCCAAGAGACCCAGTACTTC,CSGAAQETQYF
TRBJ2-5,TRBV18,.,.,TGTGCCAGCTCCAACGACAGTTTTGAGACCCAGTACTTC,CASSNDSFETQYF
TRBJ1-2,TRBV30,.,.,TGTGCCTGGAGTTCGGGGACCTATGGCTACACCTTC,CAWSSGTYGYTF
TRBJ1-1,TRBV6-1,.,.,TGTGCCAGCAGTGAATTCGCTGGAAACACTGAAGCTTTCTTT,CASSEFAGNTEAFF
TRBJ1-5,TRBV11-2,.,TRBD1,TGTGCCAGCAGCTCAGGGGGCACTGTGAATCAGCCCCAGCATTTT,CASSSGGTVNQPQHF
TRBJ1-5,TRBV7-2,.,TRBD1,TGTGCCAGCAGCTCGGGACAGGAGGGGCGCCAGCATTTT,CASSSGQEGRQHF
TRBJ2-7,TRBV6-1,.,TRBD2,TGTGCCAGCAAGATAGCGGGGCTCTCCTACGAGCAGTACTTC,CASKIAGLSYEQYF
TRBJ1-1,TRBV19,.,.,TGTGCCAGTTCCCATGGACAACCGTACCCTGAAGCTTTCTTT,CASSHGQPYPEAFF
TRBJ2-2,TRBV30,few,.,TGTGCCTGGAGTCACCTTACGGACTCGCGGACCGGGGAGCTGTTTTTT,CAWSHLTDSRTGELFF
TRBJ1-4,TRBV5-1,.,.,TGCGCCAGCAGTCCTGGGACGGGTGAAAAACTGTTTTTT,CASSPGTGEKLFF
TRBJ2-1,TRBV5-6,.,TRBD2,TGTGCCAGCAGCTTGGGGCGGGGGACCGACAATGAGCAGTTCTTC,CASSLGRGTDNEQFF
TRBJ2-3,TRBV28,.,.,TGTGCCAGCAGTTTAGGTGGGGGGGCCACAGATACGCAGTATTTT,CASSLGGGATDTQYF
TRBJ2-7,TRBV10-3,.,TRBD2,TGTGCCATCAGTAAAGCGGGAGGCCCCGCCTACGAGCAGTACTTC,CAISKAGGPAYEQYF
TRBJ1-6,TRBV4-1,.,TRBD1,TGCGCCAGCAGCCAAGAGGGGACAGGGGTTTCACCCCTCCACTTT,CASSQEGTGVSPLHF
TRBJ1-2,TRBV9,once,.,TGTGCCAGCAGCCCTCGGACTGCGCTCCAAGGCTACACCTTC,CASSPRTALQGYTF
TRBJ2-3,TRBV5-1,.,.,TGCGCCAGCAGCTCCACCAGGGGTAGCACAGATACGCAGTATTTT,CASSSTRGSTDTQYF
TRBJ1-2,TRBV30,once,.,TGTGCCTGGAGTGTACGGGCGCGACAGGCTGGCTACACCTTC,CAWSVRARQAGYTF
TRBJ1-2,TRBV14,.,TRBD1,TGTGCCAGCAGCCAACTCTCCGGACAGGGGGCGTTAAGTAACTATGGCTACACCTTC,CASSQLSGQGALSNYGYTF
TRBJ2-5,TRBV7-2,.,.,TGTGCCAGCAGCTTAGCTAATAGCGGAAAAGAGACCCAGTACTTC,CASSLANSGKETQYF
TRBJ1-2,TRBV28,few,TRBD1,TGTGCCAGCAGCCGAGGGGGCGCCGGCTATGGCTACACCTTC,CASSRGGAGYGYTF
TRBJ2-6,TRBV6-1,.,.,TGTGCCAGCAGCCGATCCGACACTGGGGCCAACGTCCTGACTTTC,CASSRSDTGANVLTF
TRBJ2-2,TRBV10-1,once,.,TGCGCCAGCAGTGCGGTTTACGCGAACACCGGGGAGCTGTTTTTT,CASSAVYANTGELFF
TRBJ1-6,TRBV10-2,once,.,TGCGCCACGACGGACGGATCGCGGTTTGGGCCCCCAGAGCCACCCCTCCACTTT,CATTDGSRFGPPEPPLHF
TRBJ1-5,TRBV19,.,TRBD1,TGTGCCAGTAGCTCGGGACAGGGGGCGAATCAGCCCCAGCATTTT,CASSSGQGANQPQHF
TRBJ2-7,TRBV5-1,.,TRBD2,TGCGCCAGCAGCTTATCGGGAGGGCCCGACGAGCAGTACTTC,CASSLSGGPDEQYF
TRBJ2-5,TRBV7-9,.,.,TGTGCCAGCAGCCTCACGGCAGGAGGAGAGACCCAGTACTTC,CASSLTAGGETQYF
TRBJ2-4,TRBV4-1,.,TRBD2,TGCGCCAGCAGCCAGGGTGCTTATGGGGGGGACATTCAGTACTTC,CASSQGAYGGDIQYF
TRBJ1-1,TRBV11-2,.,.,TGTGCCAGCAGCTTGTGGCAGAAAGCTTTCTTT,CASSLWQKAFF
TRBJ1-5,TRBV9,.,.,TGTGCCAGCAGCGTAGCTGGCGGGAATCAGCCCCAGCATTTT,CASSVAGGNQPQHF
TRBJ2-1,TRBV6-1,.,.,TGTGCCAGCGGAAGGGGCAATGAGCAGTTCTTC,CASGRGNEQFF
TRBJ1-5,TRBV28,.,TRBD1,TGTGCCAGCGTCAGAGCCGGACAGGACTTAATGGGGCCCCAGCATTTT,CASVRAGQDLMGPQHF
TRBJ2-7,TRBV25-1,.,TRBD2,TGTGCCAGCAGTGACTTGTCCTTGGCGGGGGGCCACGAGCAGTACTTC,CASSDLSLAGGHEQYF
TRBJ2-7,TRBV10-3,.,.,TGTGCCATCAGTCCTGACAGCTACGAGCAGTACTTC,CAISPDSYEQYF
TRBJ1-1,TRBV5-5,.,.,TGTGCCAGCAGCTTAGCACAGGGATGGAACACTGAAGCTTTCTTT,CASSLAQGWNTEAFF
TRBJ2-1,TRBV25-1,.,.,TGTGCCAGCAGTGCGGTGGGCAGCTCCTACAATGAGCAGTTCTTC,CASSAVGSSYNEQFF
TRBJ1-4,TRBV6-1,.,TRBD1,TGTGCCAGCAACTTACAGGGGACTAATGAAAAACTGTTTTTT,CASNLQGTNEKLFF
TRBJ2-5,TRBV6-5,.,TRBD2,TGTGCCAGCAGTCGCCCGGGAGGTGCTGAGACCCAGTACTTC,CASSRPGGAETQYF
TRBJ2-3,TRBV6-6,.,TRBD1,TGTGCCAGCAGTTACCCCGGGACAGGGGAACCAGATACGCAGTATTTT,CASSYPGTGEPDTQYF
TRBJ1-2,TRBV9,.,TRBD1,TGTGCCAGCAGGGCTATCGACAGGGGACGGTATGGCTACACCTTC,CASRAIDRGRYGYTF
TRBJ1-1,TRBV5-1,.,TRBD1,TGCGCCAGCAGCGGGGGACAGGGAGAGACTGAAGCTTTCTTT,CASSGGQGETEAFF
TRBJ1-2,TRBV13,.,.,TGTGCCAGCAGCGGGACACCTCCTAACTATGGCTACACCTTC,CASSGTPPNYGYTF
TRBJ1-4,TRBV11-2,.,.,TGTGCCAGCAGCTGGGATGGGACGCGCGGCGAAAAACTGTTTTTT,CASSWDGTRGEKLFF
TRBJ1-1,TRBV7-8,.,.,TGTGCCAGCAGCTTAGCGGACACCGTTAACACTGAAGCTTTCTTT,CASSLADTVNTEAFF
TRBJ2-5,TRBV30,.,TRBD2,TGTGCCTGGAGTGGGTCGGCGGGAGGGCAAGAGACCCAGTACTTC,CAWSGSAGGQETQYF
TRBJ1-2,TRBV18,.,.,TGTGCCAGCTCGCTAGACAGGCCATCTAACTATGGCTACACCTTC,CASSLDRPSNYGYTF
TRBJ2-7,TRBV7-9,.,.,TGTGCCAGCAGCTTAGCGCTAGCCGGGGGTCCCTACGAGCAGTACTTC,CASSLALAGGPYEQYF
TRBJ2-1,TRBV14,.,.,TGTGCCAGCAGCCAAGGTTCGGGGGGCGGCGAGCAGTTCTTC,CASSQGSGGGEQFF
TRBJ2-5,TRBV2,.,TRBD2,TGTGCCAGCAGTGAAGAGGGACTAGCGCCAGAGACCCAGTACTTC,CASSEEGLAPETQYF